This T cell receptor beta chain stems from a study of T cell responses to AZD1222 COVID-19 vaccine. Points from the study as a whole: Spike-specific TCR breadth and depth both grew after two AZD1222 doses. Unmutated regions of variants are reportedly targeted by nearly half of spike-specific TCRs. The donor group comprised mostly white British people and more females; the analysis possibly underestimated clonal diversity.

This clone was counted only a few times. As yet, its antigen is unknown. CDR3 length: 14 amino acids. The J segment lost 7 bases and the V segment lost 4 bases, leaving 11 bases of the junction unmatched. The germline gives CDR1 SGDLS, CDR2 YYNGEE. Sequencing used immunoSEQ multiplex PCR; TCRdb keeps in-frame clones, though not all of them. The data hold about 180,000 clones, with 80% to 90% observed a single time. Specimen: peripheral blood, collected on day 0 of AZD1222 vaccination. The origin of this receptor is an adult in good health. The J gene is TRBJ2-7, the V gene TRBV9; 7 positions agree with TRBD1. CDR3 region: CASSRDSGIREQYF. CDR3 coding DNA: TGTGCCAGCAGCCGGGACAGTGGAATTAGAGAGCAGTACTTC.